This is a list of T cell receptor beta chains from one sample in a study of blood T cell repertoires in COVID-19. Data came from immunoSEQ multiplex PCR; TCRdb stores just in-frame clones and leaves some out. The sample lists about 250,000 clones; over 70% were seen once. Specimen: peripheral blood. Receptors originate from a man at least 80 years old with acute or convalescent COVID-19. The CDR3 runs from the conserved cysteine through the conserved F or W. A D gene is named only where the DNA matches it firmly. Some rows mark clone size as missing; the rest say once, few, many or name a class of expanded clone.

v_gene,d_gene,abundance,j_gene,CDR3nt,CDR3aa
TRBV11-2,NA,few,TRBJ2-2,TGTGCCAGCAGCTCTCGCCGGGGAATCAACACCGGGGAGCTGTTTTTT,CASSSRRGINTGELFF
TRBV19,NA,NA,TRBJ1-5,TGTGCCAGTAGTTCCGGGACTCGGCCCCAGCATTTT,CASSSGTRPQHF
TRBV27,TRBD1,NA,TRBJ2-4,TGTGCCAGCAGTTCATCGACAGGGGGCGCTTACATTCAGTACTTC,CASSSSTGGAYIQYF
TRBV6-2/TRBV6-3,TRBD1,NA,TRBJ1-4,TGTGCCAGCAGTTCACTTCGAGGGACAGGGGTGAATGAAAAACTGTTTTTT,CASSSLRGTGVNEKLFF
TRBV29-1,TRBD2,few,TRBJ2-3,TGCAGCGTTGAAACCCTAGCGGGAGGGTGGTTCAGCACAGATACGCAGTATTTT,CSVETLAGGWFSTDTQYF
TRBV18,NA,few,TRBJ1-1,TGTGCCAGCTCACAGGGACACAACACTGAAGCTTTCTTT,CASSQGHNTEAFF
TRBV7-9,NA,NA,TRBJ1-4,TGTGCCAGCAGCACACAGGCTAATGAAAAACTGTTTTTT,CASSTQANEKLFF
TRBV2,NA,NA,TRBJ2-1,TGTGCCAGCAGTGCCCGGGGCTACAATGAGCAGTTCTTC,CASSARGYNEQFF
TRBV5-1,TRBD1,NA,TRBJ2-5,TGCGCCAGCAGCGCCGTGACAGGGGGTGAGACCCAGTACTTC,CASSAVTGGETQYF
TRBV30,TRBD1,NA,TRBJ2-5,TGTGCCTGGAGCAAGACAGGGCTCCTAGAGACCCAGTACTTC,CAWSKTGLLETQYF
TRBV5-1,TRBD2,NA,TRBJ2-7,TGCGCCAGCAGCTTGGGAGGGACTAGTCTCTACGAGCAGTACTTC,CASSLGGTSLYEQYF
TRBV7-2,TRBD2,once,TRBJ2-1,TGTGCCAGCAGCTTAGGCCTAGCGGGAGTCTATGAGCAGTTCTTC,CASSLGLAGVYEQFF
TRBV5-4,NA,NA,TRBJ1-6,TGTGCCAGCAGCTATTCGTATAATTCACCCCTCCACTTT,CASSYSYNSPLHF
TRBV24-1,TRBD1,NA,TRBJ1-5,TGTGCCACCAGCCCGTCTTCGACAGGGGGCAATCAGCCCCAGCATTTT,CATSPSSTGGNQPQHF
TRBV2,TRBD2,once,TRBJ2-2,TGTGCCAGCAGGGGTAGCGGGAGATTCACCGGGGAGCTGTTTTTT,CASRGSGRFTGELFF